Below, 15 T cell receptor beta chains from the same sample are listed, as sequenced in a study of tissue T cells after allogeneic stem cell transplantation. Using immunoSEQ multiplex PCR, the repertoire was profiled, and TCRdb retains in-frame clones only, with some absent. Found here are around 6,100 clones, 35% to 50% of them singletons; the top ten hold approximately 2.2%. As to time point: mouse harvest day 7 after allogeneic transplant. Mouse grafts combined 10^7 T-cell-depleted bone marrow cells with 10^6 splenic CD5+ T cells. The sequenced material came from skin. All receptors come from a female BALB/c mouse given C57BL/6 T cells with graft-versus-host disease after an allogeneic hematopoietic cell transplant.

This clone occurred a few times. Genes and germline come from the mouse. The read finishes 1 residue shy of the CDR3 end, and the germline J gene is used to complete it. V and J are TRBV5 and TRBJ1-4; 7 bases are a match to TRBD1. The CDR3 spans 14 residues. V was pared by 4 bases and J by 2 bases, with 1 base of the junction left unmatched. Germline loops: CDR1 LGHNA, CDR2 YNLKQL (reference sequence). The CDR3 sequence: CASSPGQSNERLFF. CDR3 DNA, as far as it was read: TGTGCCAGCAGCCCGGGACAGTCCAACGAAAGATTATTT.

Points on this clone: Mouse germline and gene names are used. The CDR3 goes on 1 residue after the read ends, and that part is filled in from the germline J gene. The chain recombines TRBV13-2 with TRBJ1-2; 10 bases match TRBD1. Germline V gene sequence: CDR1 NNHNN, CDR2 SYGAGS (reference sequence). The CDR3 spans 15 residues. Trimming took 3 bases from V and 1 from J; bases not matched to a gene: 3. The chain's CDR3 is CASGARDRGNSDYTF. CDR3 DNA (partial): TGTGCCAGCGGTGCAAGGGACAGGGGAAACTCCGACTACACC.

This clone was seen a handful of times. All gene names here are mouse names. Sequencing ends 1 residue short of the CDR3 end; the germline J gene provides the rest. The chain has TRBV19 and TRBJ2-7, with TRBD2 identical over 10 bases. The CDR3 is 14 amino acids. Germline V lookup: CDR1 FNHDT, CDR2 SITEND (reference sequence). V lost 3 bases, J lost 3 bases, and 3 bases stayed unmatched. The CDR3 spells CASSKTGGRYEQYF. The covered CDR3 bases are TGTGCCAGCAGTAAGACTGGGGGGCGCTATGAACAGTAC. Complete variable domain (other parts from reference TRBV19 and TRBJ2-7): GGIITQTPKFLIGQEGQKLTLKCQQNFNHDTMYWYRQDSGKGLRLIYYSITENDLQKGDLSEGYDASREKKSSFSLTVTSAQKNEMAVFLCASSKTGGRYEQYFGPGTRLTVL.

A word on this clone: Any gene name here is a mouse gene name. The CDR3 goes on 1 residue after the read ends, and that part is filled in from the germline J gene. The V gene is TRBV13-1, the J gene TRBJ2-7; 8 bases line up with TRBD2. Germline V gene lookup returns CDR1 NSHNY and CDR2 SYGAGN. V dropped 2 bases and J dropped 0; count of bases not matched to a gene: 4. This CDR3 region has 15 residues. The sequenced part of the CDR3 DNA is TGTGCCAGCAGTGAAGGCTGGGGGGTCTCCTATGAACAGTAC. Protein product: CASSEGWGVSYEQY. The CDR3 in its entirety is CASSEGWGVSYEQYF.

As to this clone: Mouse germline and gene names are used. The read halts 1 residue ahead of the CDR3 end, with the missing end drawn from the germline J gene. This chain links TRBV3 with TRBJ2-4; 8 bases are shared with TRBD2. This CDR3 is built from 15 residues. The J segment lost 0 bases and the V segment lost 2 bases, leaving 1 base of the junction unmatched. Germline V gene data show CDR1 as SNHLY and CDR2 as FYNGKV (reference sequence). The CDR3 loop reads CASSLRLGSQNTLYF. CDR3 bases read: TGTGCCAGCAGCTTAAGACTGGGGAGTCAAAACACCTTGTAC. Supplemented by reference TRBV3 and TRBJ2-4, the full variable domain reads GPKVLQIPSHQIIDMGQMVTLNCDPVSNHLYFYWYKQILGQQMEFLVNFYNGKVMEKSKLFKDQFSVERPDGSYFTLKIQPTALEDSAVYFCASSLRLGSQNTLYFGAGTRLSVL.

This clone has just a few counts. Gene names refer to mouse genes. From the germline J gene comes the end of the CDR3, since the read stops 1 residue before it. This chain uses TRBV15 with TRBJ2-2; TRBD2 aligns across 9 bases. CDR3 length: 15 residues. CDR1 is SGHND, CDR2 FRSKSL, per germline. The V gene end was trimmed by 5 bases and the J gene end by 4 bases; junction bases not matched to a gene: 5. CDR3 protein: CASSPDWGGTGQLYF. CDR3 bases read: TGTGCCAGCAGTCCGGACTGGGGAGGCACCGGGCAGCTCTAC.

Concerning this clone: The gene names here belong to mouse. The read ends 1 residue before the CDR3 terminus; that terminus is restored from the germline J gene. The V gene is TRBV3, the J gene TRBJ2-4, with 8 bases matching TRBD1. The junction had 3 bases not matched to a gene; V was cut back by 6 bases and J by 1 base. The V gene's germline CDR1 is SNHLY and CDR2 FYNGKV (reference sequence). The CDR3 loop spans 14 amino acids. Partial CDR3 DNA: TGTGCCAGCAGTCACAGGGGGGGTCAAAACACCTTGTAC. Translated: CASSHRGGQNTLY. The CDR3 reads in full as CASSHRGGQNTLYF.

Comments on this clone: Germline and genes here are mouse. The CDR3 end is not reached by the read, which stops 1 residue before it; the germline J gene fills it in. V and J are TRBV3 and TRBJ2-4, with a tentative D call TRBD1 (6 bases). V was clipped by 4 bases and J by 4 bases, with 9 bases between them. Germline CDR1 is SNHLY and CDR2 is FYNGKV (reference sequence). CDR3 length: 13 residues. The covered CDR3 bases are TGTGCCAGCAGCTCGACAGGAAAAAACACCTTGTAC. As protein: CASSSTGKNTLY. The whole CDR3 reads CASSSTGKNTLYF.

This clone was seen more than once but under ten times. The gene names given are mouse names. Sequencing ends 1 residue short of the CDR3 end; the germline J gene provides the rest. The chain carries TRBV26 and TRBJ1-2; D unclear. The germline V and J ends were trimmed by 4 bases and 0 bases, with 6 bases remaining between them. Germline-derived CDR1 and CDR2 are KGHPV and FQNQEV (reference sequence). CDR3 length: 13 amino acids. The part of the CDR3 DNA that was read is TGTGCCAGCAGTCGGCAGGCAAACTCCGACTACACC. It codes for CASSRQANSDYT. In full, the CDR3 is CASSRQANSDYTF.

To note about this clone: The listed genes are named as in mouse. Sequencing ends 1 residue short of the CDR3 end; the germline J gene provides the rest. The V and J genes are TRBV26 and TRBJ2-1; 8 nucleotides agree with TRBD1. The CDR3 loop spans 14 amino acids. Trimming cost V 4 bases and J 7 bases; bases outside gene matches: 6. Germline assignment: CDR1 KGHPV and CDR2 FQNQEV (reference sequence). The sequenced CDR3 bases are TGTGCCAGCAGTCCTCAGGGGGCGCGGGCTGAGCAGTTC. Translating gives CASSPQGARAEQF. The entire CDR3 protein reads CASSPQGARAEQFF. Full variable domain (remainder filled in from reference TRBV26 and TRBJ2-1): NSKVIQTPRYLVKGQGQKAKMRCIPEKGHPVVFWYQQNKNNEFKFLINFQNQEVLQQIDMTEKRFSAECPSNSPCSLEIQSSEAGDSALYLCASSPQGARAEQFFGPGTRLTVL.

This clone was counted a few times. Mouse germline and gene names are used. With the read ending 1 residue before the CDR3 end, the germline J gene is used to fill in that end. Other DNA sequences within the sample encode an identical CDR3. The rearrangement uses TRBV26 and TRBJ1-3; TRBD1 might be the D (5 bases). The CDR3 sequence is 14 residues long. Germline assignment: CDR1 KGHPV and CDR2 FQNQEV (reference sequence). V lost 4 bases, J lost 0 bases, and 7 bases lay in between. The sequenced part of the CDR3 DNA is TGTGCCAGCAGTCCCGACAGTTCTGGAAATACGCTCTAT. This gives the protein CASSPDSSGNTLY. The full CDR3 protein reads CASSPDSSGNTLYF.

About this clone: All gene names here are mouse names. With the read ending 1 residue before the CDR3 end, the germline J gene is used to fill in that end. The chain employs TRBV3 and TRBJ2-2; a weak D match, TRBD1 (5 bases). The CDR3 has 15 amino acids. Germline V gives CDR1 SNHLY, CDR2 FYNGKV (reference sequence). V was cut by 1 base and J by 0 bases, with 6 bases left in between. The DNA read from the CDR3 is TGTGCCAGCAGCTTAGTGACAGCAAACACCGGGCAGCTCTAC. As protein: CASSLVTANTGQLY. The full-length CDR3 reads as CASSLVTANTGQLYF.

This clone came up a few times. Germline and genes: mouse. The read finishes 1 residue shy of the CDR3 end, and the germline J gene is used to complete it. The chain couples TRBV16 to TRBJ1-1; D is unresolved. CDR1 is SGHSA and CDR2 is FRNQAP in the germline V gene. The length of the CDR3 is 12 residues. V was pared by 3 bases and J by 4 bases, with 6 bases between. This CDR3 is CASSFEGTEVFF. The DNA read from the CDR3 is TGTGCAAGCAGCTTCGAGGGCACAGAAGTCTTC.

With regard to this clone: Gene names follow the mouse nomenclature. The CDR3 end is not reached by the read, which stops 1 residue before it; the germline J gene fills it in. The genes are TRBV26 and TRBJ2-3, with D perhaps TRBD2 (6 bases). Germline loops: CDR1 KGHPV, CDR2 FQNQEV (reference sequence). Trimming stripped 2 bases from V and 0 bases from J, with 9 bases between. CDR3 size: 15 residues. The sequenced part of the CDR3 DNA is TGTGCCAGCAGTCTGCCTGGGGTTAGTGCAGAAACGCTGTAT. Translating it yields CASSLPGVSAETLY. The CDR3, in full, reads CASSLPGVSAETLYF.

About this clone itself: The gene names given are mouse names. The CDR3 goes on 1 residue after the read ends, and that part is filled in from the germline J gene. The rearrangement uses TRBV26 and TRBJ1-1; 9 bases match TRBD1. J lost 5 bases, V lost 5 bases, and 6 bases had no gene match. Germline CDR1 and CDR2: KGHPV and FQNQEV (reference sequence). CDR3 size: 14 residues. The CDR3 bases that were read are TGTGCCAGCAGTGTTCCGGGACAGGGAACAGAAGTCTTC. The encoded protein is CASSVPGQGTEVF. The full CDR3 sequence reads CASSVPGQGTEVFF.